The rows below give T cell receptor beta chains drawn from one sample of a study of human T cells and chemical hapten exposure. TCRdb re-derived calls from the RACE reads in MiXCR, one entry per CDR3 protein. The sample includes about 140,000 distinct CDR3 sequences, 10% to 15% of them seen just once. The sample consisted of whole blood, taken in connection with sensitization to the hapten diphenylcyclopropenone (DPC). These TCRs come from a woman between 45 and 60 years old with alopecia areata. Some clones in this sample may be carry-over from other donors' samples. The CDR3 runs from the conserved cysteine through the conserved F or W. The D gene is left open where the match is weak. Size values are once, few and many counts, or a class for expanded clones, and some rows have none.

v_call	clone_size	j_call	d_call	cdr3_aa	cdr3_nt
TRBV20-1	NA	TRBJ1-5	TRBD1	CSASLTRDRGQPQHF	TGCAGTGCTAGCCTCACGCGGGACAGGGGCCAGCCCCAGCATTTT
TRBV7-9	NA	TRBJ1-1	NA	CANSLGANTEAFF	TGTGCCAACAGCTTAGGGGCGAACACTGAAGCTTTCTTT
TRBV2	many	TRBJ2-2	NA	CASTARGSVANTGELFF	TGTGCCAGCACCGCCCGGGGGAGCGTCGCGAACACCGGGGAGCTGTTTTTT
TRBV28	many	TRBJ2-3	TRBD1	CASSPQGGTDTQYF	TGTGCCAGCAGTCCACAGGGGGGCACAGATACGCAGTATTTT
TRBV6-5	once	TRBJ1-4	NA	CASSNPGVGEKLFF	TGTGCCAGCAGTAACCCCGGGGTGGGAGAAAAACTGTTTTTT
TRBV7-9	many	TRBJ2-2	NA	CASSLVLGSNTGELFF	TGTGCCAGCAGCTTAGTCTTAGGTTCGAACACCGGGGAGCTGTTTTTT
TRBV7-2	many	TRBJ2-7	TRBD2	CASSLVRGVSGRSPSARKYF	TGTGCCAGCAGCTTAGTTCGGGGAGTTAGCGGGAGATCCCCCTCCGCCCGTAAGTACTTC
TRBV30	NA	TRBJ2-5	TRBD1	CAWGNRGLAQETQYF	TGTGCCTGGGGGAACAGGGGGCTAGCCCAAGAGACCCAGTACTTC
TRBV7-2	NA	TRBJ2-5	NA	CASSLAVQMETQYF	TGTGCCAGCAGCTTAGCAGTGCAGATGGAGACCCAGTACTTC
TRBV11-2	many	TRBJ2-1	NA	CASSRDPSSYNEQFF	TGTGCCAGCAGCCGGGACCCGAGCTCCTACAATGAGCAGTTCTTC
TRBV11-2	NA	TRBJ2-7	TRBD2	CASSSTLAGRSYEQYF	TGTGCCAGCAGCTCTACACTAGCGGGACGGTCCTACGAGCAGTACTTC
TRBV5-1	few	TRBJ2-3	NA	CASSLKGTDTQYF	TGCGCCAGCAGCTTGAAGGGCACAGATACGCAGTATTTT
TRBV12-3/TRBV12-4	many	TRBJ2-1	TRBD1	CASSWGQNNEQFF	TGTGCCAGCAGTTGGGGACAGAACAATGAGCAGTTCTTC
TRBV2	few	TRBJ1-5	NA	CASRGDGNQPQHF	TGTGCCAGCAGGGGGGATGGCAATCAGCCCCAGCATTTT
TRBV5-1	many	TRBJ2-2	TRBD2	CASSPGGTLADTGELFF	TGCGCCAGCAGCCCGGGGGGGACCCTGGCGGACACCGGGGAGCTGTTTTTT
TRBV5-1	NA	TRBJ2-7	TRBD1	CASSLAGTESSYEQYF	TGCGCCAGCAGCTTGGCCGGGACAGAGAGCTCCTACGAGCAGTACTTC